Sequencing of this T cell receptor beta chain was carried out in a study of response to subunit inactivated influenza vaccine. Using its own MiXCR run on the RT-PCR reads, TCRdb lists one record per CDR3 protein. Here the sample spans about 540,000 distinct CDR3 sequences, around 25% being singletons. The J segment lost 7 bases and the V segment lost 4 bases, leaving 10 bases of the junction unmatched. Germline loops: CDR1 SGDLS, CDR2 YYNGEE. This CDR3 spans 16 amino acids. These data were also reused for a study on T cells expressing NK-cell markers. From that study: The authors generated TCR beta cDNA through 5'RACE template switching with UMIs. The sequencing cohort of eight donors included seven HCMV-seropositive individuals and one seronegative individual.

The specimen was CD4+ T cells sorted from PBMCs, collected 11 to 12 days after vaccination. This sequence originates from a man aged 50-60 years who received an inactivated influenza vaccine. This rearrangement joins TRBV9 to TRBJ2-1; 11 nucleotides line up with TRBD2. Written as DNA, the CDR3 is TGTGCCAGCAGCCTTTTAGGGACTAGCGGAGGGAATGAGCAGTTCTTC. Amino acids: CASSLLGTSGGNEQFF.